This T cell receptor delta chain derives from a study of gamma-delta chains in newborns, infants, children. Study-wide background: Microbial exposure reportedly drives polyclonal innate γδ T cell expansion after birth.

This clone has only a few counts. A far larger clone is one base from this, pointing to a likely read error. At the DNA level, this CDR3 is encoded by other sequences in the same sample as well. TCRdb reprocessed the reads through CATT. Of some 4,000 delta-chain clones detected, around 3.1% appear once; the ten largest clones hold roughly 10%. The CDR3 loop spans 18 amino acids. The germline V gene encodes CDR1 GEAIGNYY and CDR2 EKD. The receptor was derived from a child who was a newborn, infant or young child, either healthy, febrile or measles-vaccinated (not recorded which). Input material: blood. The chain joins TRDV2 to TRDJ3; D is perhaps TRDD3 (5 bases). CDR3: CACDTAWDVSWDTRQMFF. The CDR3 bases are TGTGCCTGTGACACCGCGTGGGACGTCTCCTGGGACACTCGACAGATGTTTTTC.